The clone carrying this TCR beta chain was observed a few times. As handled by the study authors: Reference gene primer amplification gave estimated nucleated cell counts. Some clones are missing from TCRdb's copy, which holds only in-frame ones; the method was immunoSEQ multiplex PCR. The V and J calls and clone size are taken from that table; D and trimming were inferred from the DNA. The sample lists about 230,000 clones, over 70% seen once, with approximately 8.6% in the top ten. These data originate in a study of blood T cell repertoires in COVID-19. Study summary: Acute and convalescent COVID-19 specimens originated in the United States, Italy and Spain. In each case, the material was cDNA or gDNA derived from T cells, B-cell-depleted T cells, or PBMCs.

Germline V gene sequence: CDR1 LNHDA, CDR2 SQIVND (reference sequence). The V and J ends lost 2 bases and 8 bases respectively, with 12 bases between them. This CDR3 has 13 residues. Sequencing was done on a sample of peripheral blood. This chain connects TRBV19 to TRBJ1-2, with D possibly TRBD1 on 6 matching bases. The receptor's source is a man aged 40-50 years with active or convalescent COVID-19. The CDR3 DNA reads TGTGCCAGTAGTATAACAGGGAGTTTAGGCTACACCTTC. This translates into CASSITGSLGYTF. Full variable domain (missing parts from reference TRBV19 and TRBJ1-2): DGGITQSPKYLFRKEGQNVTLSCEQNLNHDAMYWYRQDPGQGLRLIYYSQIVNDFQKGDIAEGYSVSREKKESFPLTVTSAQKNPTAFYLCASSITGSLGYTFGSGTRLTVV.